This TCR beta chain is from a study of blood T cell repertoires in COVID-19. In the study overall: Sites in the United States, Italy and Spain provided acute and convalescent COVID-19 samples.

Germline V gives CDR1 SGDLS, CDR2 YYNGEE. The CDR3 contains 14 residues. V shed 7 bases and J 4 bases; nucleotides not matched to a gene: 9. Ages ranged from about 18 to 90 years, with residence in some 25 US areas. TCRdb keeps only in-frame clones here, not all; method: immunoSEQ multiplex PCR. This sample has 350,000 to 400,000 clones, with over 75% found just once. The clonotype was recovered from a woman aged 25-40 years with acute COVID-19. The sequencing input was PBMCs or T cells enriched from blood (not recorded which). V usage is TRBV9 and J usage is TRBJ2-7, with 9 positions matching TRBD1. The CDR3 loop is CASGSGTGSYEQYF. Here the CDR3 DNA reads TGTGCCAGCGGAAGCGGGACAGGGTCGTACGAGCAGTACTTC.